The 25 T cell receptor beta chains presented below share a single source sample, sequenced in a study of Graves' ophthalmopathy and Graves' hyperthyroidism. Using RNA transcripts, the TCR beta CDR3 regions were amplified. HTBI-primed first-round RT-PCR preceded second-round multiplex PCR. One entry per CDR3 protein results from TCRdb running MiXCR on the multiplex PCR reads. This table holds some 360,000 distinct CDR3 sequences, roughly 17% found once. The sequenced sample was peripheral blood. These receptors were collected from an adult woman with stable Graves' hyperthyroidism.

There are many counts of this clonotype. The rearrangement links TRBV6-1 to TRBJ1-1; no reliable D call. CDR1 and CDR2 (germline): MNHNS, SASEGT. This CDR3 is built from 13 residues. Trimming pared 7 bases from V and 4 bases from J, leaving 13 bases between. The CDR3 sequence is CASIKPGITEAFF. The DNA for the CDR3 is TGTGCCAGCATCAAACCGGGCATCACTGAAGCTTTCTTT.

The V gene is TRBV6-1, the J gene TRBJ2-7; D is perhaps TRBD2 (7 bases). V was shortened by 6 bases and J by 8 bases, with 23 bases between the two germline ends. Per germline, CDR1 MNHNS and CDR2 SASEGT. CDR3 length: 15 amino acids. CDR3 coding DNA: TGTGCCAGCAGCACTATGGGGGGGCCGGATCCAAAGCAGTACTTC. Protein sequence: CASSTMGGPDPKQYF.

This clonotype was picked up a small number of times. A much larger clone sits a single nucleotide away, making a read error possible. V is TRBV27 and J is TRBJ2-7; TRBD2 is a possible D gene (6 bases). Between the trimmed V and J ends, which lost 10 bases and 1 base, there was a span of 20 bases. Germline loops: CDR1 MNHEY, CDR2 SMNVEV (reference sequence). There are 15 residues in the CDR3. The CDR3: CATSRGSPLSYEQYF. In DNA, the CDR3 is TGTGCCACCAGCCGGGGGAGTCCACTTTCCTACGAGCAGTACTTC.

This clonotype has a count of ten or more. The chain links TRBV7-9 to TRBJ1-1, with 8 nucleotides matching TRBD1. The CDR3 length is 16 residues. V shed 2 bases and J 5 bases; nucleotides not matched to a gene: 10. The germline CDR1 and CDR2 sequences are SEHNR and FQNEAQ (reference sequence). As DNA, the CDR3 is TGTGCCAGCAGCTTATATCGCCGAACAGGGGGGACTGAAGCTTTCTTT. It encodes CASSLYRRTGGTEAFF.

This clonotype was found many times. DNA for the CDR3: TGTGCCAGCAGACCCGACCGGAACACCGGGGAGCTGTTTTTT. Translation gives CASRPDRNTGELFF. The chain couples TRBV2 to TRBJ2-2; D is unclear. The V end lost 6 bases, the J end lost 1 base, and 9 bases lay between the germline ends. Germline values: CDR1 SNHLY, CDR2 FYNNEI. This CDR3 has 14 residues.

This clonotype was observed a handful of times. The chain has TRBV5-1 and TRBJ1-1; unclear D gene. The CDR3 runs 13 residues. The germline V gene has CDR1 SGHRS and CDR2 YFSETQ. V gave up 4 bases and J gave up 2 bases, with 9 bases separating them. The CDR3 sequence is CASSHLGNTEAFF. The DNA for the CDR3 is TGCGCCAGCAGCCACCTGGGTAACACTGAAGCTTTCTTT.

This clonotype was seen only a few times. V is TRBV6-2 or TRBV6-3 and J is TRBJ2-2; TRBD2 aligns across 7 bases. V shed 2 bases, J shed 3 bases, and the junction held 0 bases outside the gene matches. The CDR3 runs to 14 residues. The V gene's germline CDR1 is MNHEY and CDR2 SVGEGT. Here the CDR3 DNA reads TGTGCCAGCAGTTACACTAGCGACACCGGGGAGCTGTTTTTT. Protein sequence: CASSYTSDTGELFF.

This clonotype came up many times. This chain connects TRBV7-2 to TRBJ2-5, with D possibly called TRBD1 or TRBD2 (5 bases each). V was cut by 8 bases and J by 4 bases, with 11 bases left in between. The germline V gene encodes CDR1 SGHTA and CDR2 FQGNSA. This CDR3 contains 12 residues. The CDR3 nucleotides are TGTGCCAGCTCTGAGGGGCGAGAGACCCAGTACTTC. Its translation is CASSEGRETQYF.

This clonotype was found many times. This chain links TRBV7-8 with TRBJ2-4, with D possibly matching TRBD2 (5 bases). Germline assignment: CDR1 SGHVS and CDR2 FQNEAQ. The CDR3 has 13 amino acids. V lost 1 base and J 8 bases, leaving 9 bases between the germline ends. The CDR3 region has the DNA TGTGCCAGCAGCTTAGGAGGGTCCGACATTCAGTACTTC. This translates into CASSLGGSDIQYF.

In this sample, this clonotype turned up many times. The gene calls are TRBV2 and TRBJ1-6; D is uncertain. Germline V gives CDR1 SNHLY, CDR2 FYNNEI. This CDR3 has 12 residues. Trimming took off 3 bases at V and 9 bases at J, with 6 bases between the two ends. Here the CDR3 reads CASSDGISPLHF. The CDR3 bases are TGTGCCAGCAGTGATGGGATTTCACCCCTCCACTTT.

This chain uses TRBV10-3 with TRBJ1-2, with 7 nucleotides matching TRBD1. The CDR3 has 16 amino acids. J gave up 5 bases and V 2 bases, and 11 bases lay outside the gene matches. Germline V gives CDR1 ENHRY, CDR2 SYGVKD. The CDR3 nucleotides are TGTGCCATCAGTGAGAGACGGACAGGAATACGGTATGGCTACACCTTC. Its translation: CAISERRTGIRYGYTF.

Notes on this clonotype: A much larger clone lies one base from this, so it may be a read error. The chain carries TRBV6-1 and TRBJ2-5; 10 nucleotides agree with TRBD2. Per germline, CDR1 MNHNS and CDR2 SASEGT. V lost 2 bases and J lost 3; bases outside the gene matches: 3. This CDR3 spans 15 amino acids. The CDR3 nucleotides read TGTGCCAGCAGTGAATGGACTAGCGGCAAAGAGACCCAGTACTTC. This gives the protein CASSEWTSGKETQYF.

A remark on this clonotype: A read error is possible here, since a much larger clone lies one base away. V gene TRBV6-2 or TRBV6-3 combines with J gene TRBJ2-4; no firm D call. The CDR3 extends over 12 amino acids. In germline, CDR1 is MNHEY, CDR2 SVGEGT. The CDR3 loop reads CASSYHQNIKYF. As DNA, the CDR3 is TGTGCCAGCAGTTACCACCAAAACATTAAGTACTTC.

This clonotype has just a few counts. The V and J genes are TRBV4-1 and TRBJ1-1, with D possibly TRBD1 on 5 matching bases. The CDR3 contains 16 residues. V was cut by 0 bases and J by 6 bases, with 17 bases left in between. In germline, CDR1 is MGHRA, CDR2 YSYEKL. In nucleotides, the CDR3 is TGCGCCAGCAGCCAAGACCTACCCTTACAGGTTCCTGAAGCTTTCTTT. The encoded protein is CASSQDLPLQVPEAFF.

The rearrangement joins TRBV9 to TRBJ2-2; perhaps D is TRBD1 or TRBD2 (6 bases each). CDR1 and CDR2 (germline): SGDLS, YYNGEE. The CDR3 is 15 amino acids. V gave up 6 bases and J gave up 1 base, with 13 bases separating them. Here the CDR3 reads CASTRGHQNTGELFF. For the CDR3, the DNA is TGTGCCAGCACCCGGGGGCACCAGAACACCGGGGAGCTGTTTTTT.

Ten or more counts support this clonotype. This rearrangement joins TRBV9 to TRBJ2-5; D perhaps matches TRBD2 (6 bases). Germline V gene sequence: CDR1 SGDLS, CDR2 YYNGEE. The CDR3 has 15 amino acids. The V end lost 0 bases, the J end lost 5 bases, and 14 bases lay between the germline ends. This CDR3 reads CASSVAGTSPETQYF. The CDR3 DNA is TGTGCCAGCAGCGTAGCTGGTACTAGCCCCGAGACCCAGTACTTC.

At least ten counts were recorded for this clonotype. J is TRBJ2-1 and V is TRBV7-8, with 8 bases identical to TRBD2. The CDR3 is 18 residues long. V was clipped by 1 base and J by 10 bases; unmatched bases: 18. The V gene's germline CDR1 is SGHVS and CDR2 FQNEAQ. The CDR3 sequence: CASSLVAWGLGGRREQFF. DNA for the CDR3: TGTGCCAGCAGCTTAGTCGCATGGGGGTTGGGCGGGAGGAGGGAGCAGTTCTTC.

This clonotype appeared many times. The chain carries TRBV11-2 and TRBJ1-6; D gene uncertain. CDR1 and CDR2 (germline): SGHAT, FQNNGV. The V and J ends lost 2 bases and 13 bases respectively, with 6 bases between them. This CDR3 has 11 residues. CDR3 sequence (DNA): TGTGCCAGCAGCTTATCGGGGCCCCTCCACTTT. This encodes CASSLSGPLHF.

This clonotype was observed many times. The junction shows a germline mismatch at one end, possibly a read error. The chain links TRBV12-5 to TRBJ2-7, with a weak D call TRBD1 (5 bases). The CDR3 is 13 residues long. Germline lookup yields CDR1 LGHNT and CDR2 FRNRAP. The CDR3 reads CAGGLGQGYEQYF. The CDR3 nucleotides read TGTGCTGGTGGTTTGGGCCAGGGATACGAGCAGTACTTC.

This clonotype was observed at least ten times. The chain combines TRBV6-2 or TRBV6-3 with TRBJ2-7; 12 bases match TRBD2. Looked up from germline, CDR1 is MNHEY and CDR2 is SVGEGT. This CDR3 has 15 amino acids. J was trimmed by 5 bases and V by 7 bases; bases with no gene match: 9. CDR3 sequence reads: CASTPSGRALHEQYF. The CDR3 DNA follows: TGTGCCAGCACCCCTAGCGGGAGGGCCCTCCACGAGCAGTACTTC.

Ten or more counts support this clonotype. The V gene is TRBV6-2 or TRBV6-3, the J gene TRBJ2-7; D possibly corresponds to TRBD2 (5 bases). Trimming took off 7 bases at V and 7 bases at J, with 23 bases between the two ends. The germline V gene has CDR1 MNHEY and CDR2 SVGEGT. The CDR3 is 15 residues long. The CDR3, as DNA: TGTGCCAGCATTGACCCCGGGCTAGCCTTTGAGGAGCAGTACTTC. Its protein is CASIDPGLAFEEQYF.

This clonotype has ten or more counts. The chain combines TRBV28 with TRBJ1-5, with D possibly TRBD1 on 5 matching bases. The V gene lost 10 bases and the J gene lost 7 bases, with 17 bases spanning the gap. This CDR3 is built from 13 residues. CDR1 is MDHEN and CDR2 is SYDVKM in the germline V gene. The chain's CDR3 is CATMVRGTQPQHF. In nucleotides, the CDR3 is TGTGCCACCATGGTGAGGGGTACCCAGCCCCAGCATTTT.

This clonotype was detected many times. This chain uses TRBV2 with TRBJ2-5; 8 bases fit TRBD2. The CDR3 runs to 12 residues. Germline trimming cut 11 bases from V and 4 bases from J; bases unmatched to any gene: 6. Germline V gives CDR1 SNHLY, CDR2 FYNNEI. CDR3 protein: CAGGLVRETQYF. The CDR3 nucleotides are TGTGCCGGGGGACTAGTCCGAGAGACCCAGTACTTC.

This clonotype has only a few counts. V gene TRBV5-6 combines with J gene TRBJ2-2; D not certain. This CDR3 comprises 19 residues. V lost 1 base to trimming and J lost 5 bases, with 24 bases between them. Germline lookup yields CDR1 SGHDT and CDR2 YYEEEE. The CDR3 is CASSLNSILGRSFTGELFF. In DNA form, the CDR3 reads TGTGCCAGCAGCTTGAATTCGATTTTGGGCAGGTCCTTTACCGGGGAGCTGTTTTTT.

This clonotype was observed at least ten times. The chain employs TRBV2 and TRBJ2-7; 12 bases fit TRBD2. With V trimmed by 5 bases and J by 4 bases, 9 bases remained unmatched. The germline V gene encodes CDR1 SNHLY and CDR2 FYNNEI. There are 16 residues in the CDR3. The CDR3 sequence: CASSRRSSGRAYEQYF. DNA of the CDR3: TGTGCCAGCAGTAGACGATCTAGCGGGAGGGCATACGAGCAGTACTTC.